One sample yielded the 31 T cell receptor beta chains listed below, sequenced in a study of T cell responses to AZD1222 COVID-19 vaccine. Libraries were prepared by immunoSEQ multiplex PCR; TCRdb keeps only in-frame clonotypes and omits some of them. The repertoire holds fewer than 100,000 clones, with 90% as singletons. The specimen was peripheral blood, collected 28 days after the second AZD1222 dose. The origin of the receptors is an adult who received the AZD1222 COVID-19 vaccine.

This chain connects TRBV5-5 to TRBJ1-5, with D possibly matching TRBD1 (5 bases). Germline V gives CDR1 SGHKS, CDR2 YYEKEE (reference sequence). Trimming removed 0 bases at V and 5 bases at J, with 9 bases between. This CDR3 has 14 residues. CDR3: CASSLGQSYQPQHF. DNA of the CDR3: TGTGCCAGCAGCTTGGGACAGTCTTATCAGCCCCAGCATTTT.

V is TRBV11-3 and J is TRBJ1-3; D gene uncertain. The CDR3 has 16 residues. Germline V lookup: CDR1 SGHNT, CDR2 YENEEA. Trimming left V 1 base short and J 0 bases short, with 10 bases between. The CDR3 DNA reads TGTGCCAGCAGCTTAGGAGGGTCTAACTCTGGAAACACCATATATTTT. This encodes CASSLGGSNSGNTIYF.

This rearrangement joins TRBV7-3 to TRBJ2-2; 9 bases align to TRBD2. This CDR3 is 12 amino acids long. After removal of 6 bases from V and 15 bases from J, the junction contained 8 bases not matched to a gene. From germline, CDR1 is SGHTA and CDR2 FQGTGA. The CDR3 is CASSSAGGQVFF. Here the CDR3 DNA reads TGTGCCAGCAGTTCTGCGGGGGGGCAGGTGTTTTTT.

The chain uses TRBV24-1 and TRBJ2-2; D uncertain. This CDR3 region has 18 residues. Germline CDR1 and CDR2: KGHDR and SFDVKD. V was clipped by 3 bases and J by 1 base, with 17 bases between them. The CDR3 reads CATSDLPALDLNTGELFF. The CDR3, as DNA: TGTGCCACCAGTGATCTCCCGGCCCTAGACCTGAACACCGGGGAGCTGTTTTTT.

This chain uses TRBV7-9 with TRBJ2-5, with D perhaps TRBD2 (7 bases). V lost 5 bases and J lost 1, with 17 bases in between. This CDR3 comprises 16 residues. Per germline, CDR1 SEHNR and CDR2 FQNEAQ (reference sequence). The CDR3 reads CASSPQGGGPQETQYF. The CDR3 DNA sequence: TGTGCCAGCAGCCCCCAAGGGGGGGGCCCCCAAGAGACCCAGTACTTC.

The chain joins TRBV4-3 to TRBJ2-5; D ambiguous. This CDR3 is 14 amino acids long. V was shortened by 0 bases and J by 5 bases, with 10 bases between the two germline ends. Germline-derived CDR1 and CDR2 are LGHNA and YSLEER. The CDR3, as DNA: TGCGCCAGCAGCCAAGATTCCCGGGCGGAGACCCAGTACTTC. Translation gives CASSQDSRAETQYF.

The V and J genes are TRBV11-1 and TRBJ1-1; a possible D gene is TRBD1 (5 bases). The germline gives CDR1 SGHAT, CDR2 FQDESV (reference sequence). The V gene lost 2 bases and the J gene lost 2 bases, with 9 bases spanning the gap. The CDR3 extends over 14 amino acids. CDR3 coding DNA: TGTGCCAGCAGCTTACGAGGGACCAACACTGAAGCTTTCTTT. Its translation: CASSLRGTNTEAFF.

The CDR3 loop is CASSEQTGSETQYF. The CDR3 DNA is TGTGCCAGCAGCGAGCAGACAGGGTCAGAGACCCAGTACTTC. The chain joins TRBV7-9 to TRBJ2-5; 7 bases line up with TRBD1. The trim removed 5 bases at V and 4 bases at J, leaving 7 bases unmatched. This CDR3 comprises 14 residues. Per germline, CDR1 SEHNR and CDR2 FQNEAQ (reference sequence).

The chain has TRBV27 and TRBJ1-6; 7 nucleotides line up with TRBD1. CDR3 size: 16 residues. With 1 base clipped from V and 7 bases from J, the junction kept 7 bases outside the gene matches. The V gene's germline CDR1 is MNHEY and CDR2 SMNVEV (reference sequence). The CDR3 DNA reads as TGTGCCAGCAGTTTATTATTCGGACAGGCGAATTCACCCCTCCACTTT. Translation: CASSLLFGQANSPLHF.

Here the CDR3 reads CASSSRQGYTEAFF. CDR3 bases: TGTGCCAGCAGTTCCCGACAGGGCTACACTGAAGCTTTCTTT. The chain combines TRBV27 with TRBJ1-1, with 7 positions matching TRBD1. The CDR3 runs 14 residues. V gave up 4 bases and J gave up 3 bases; unmatched junction bases: 5. Germline V lookup: CDR1 MNHEY, CDR2 SMNVEV (reference sequence).

This clone was seen more than once but under ten times. CDR3 sequence (DNA): TGCGCCAGCAGTTTTCAGGGAACTAATGAAAAACTGTTTTTT. Translation: CASSFQGTNEKLFF. V usage is TRBV10-2 and J usage is TRBJ1-4; weak D call: TRBD1 (5 bases). There are 14 residues in the CDR3. The germline V gene encodes CDR1 WSHSY and CDR2 SAAADI. The V gene lost 5 bases and the J gene lost 1 base, with 8 bases spanning the gap.

This clone was observed once. This sequence joins TRBV2 and TRBJ2-2; D gene unclear. Trimming took 2 bases from V and 3 from J, leaving 7 bases between them. Germline V CDR1 and CDR2: SNHLY, FYNNEI. CDR3 size: 14 residues. This chain's CDR3 is CASSETYDTGELFF. As DNA, the CDR3 is TGTGCCAGCAGTGAAACATATGACACCGGGGAGCTGTTTTTT.

The V call is TRBV5-8, the J call TRBJ1-2; 11 bases match TRBD1. The V gene end was trimmed by 5 bases and the J gene end by 3 bases; junction bases not matched to a gene: 6. The CDR3 has 15 amino acids. Germline-derived CDR1 and CDR2 are SGHTS and YDEGEE. This CDR3 is CASSLGTGGYYGYTF. The CDR3 region has the DNA TGTGCCAGCAGTTTAGGGACAGGGGGATACTATGGCTACACCTTC.

The rearrangement joins TRBV15 to TRBJ2-7; TRBD1 aligns across 7 bases. CDR3 length: 15 residues. Germline trimming cut 3 bases from V and 3 bases from J; bases unmatched to any gene: 8. Germline V gene lookup returns CDR1 LNHNV and CDR2 YYDKDF (reference sequence). CDR3 amino acids: CATSSDRVSNYEQYF. The CDR3 bases are TGTGCCACCAGCAGCGACAGGGTTTCAAACTACGAGCAGTACTTC.

The V and J genes are TRBV29-1 and TRBJ1-1; TRBD1 aligns across 7 bases. The V and J ends lost 4 bases and 2 bases, in that order; junction bases with no gene match: 10. The germline gives CDR1 SQVTM, CDR2 ANQGSEA. CDR3 length: 15 residues. As DNA, the CDR3 is TGCAGCGTTGGACGCAGGGGGGAGGTCAACACTGAAGCTTTCTTT. Translating it yields CSVGRRGEVNTEAFF.

The chain links TRBV7-2 to TRBJ1-2; tentatively, D is TRBD1 (6 bases). The germline gives CDR1 SGHTA, CDR2 FQGNSA. Trimming pared 4 bases from V and 1 base from J, leaving 16 bases between. CDR3 size: 16 residues. The CDR3 DNA sequence: TGTGCCAGCAGCTCTTATGGGGGGCCCGGTAACTATGGCTACACCTTC. Translated, it gives CASSSYGGPGNYGYTF. Together with reference TRBV7-2 and TRBJ1-2, the CDR3 gives the full variable domain: GAGVSQSPSNKVTEKGKDVELRCDPISGHTALYWYRQSLGQGLEFLIYFQGNSAPDKSGLPSDRFSAERTGGSVSTLTIQRTQQEDSAVYLCASSSYGGPGNYGYTFGSGTRLTVV.

The rearrangement links TRBV30 to TRBJ1-5; 7 bases map to TRBD1. The germline CDR1 and CDR2 sequences are GTSNPN and SVGIG (reference sequence). V trimming: 2 bases; J trimming: 11 bases; junction bases outside the gene matches: 9. This CDR3 has 13 amino acids. The CDR3: CAWSLTGVSTQHF. DNA of the CDR3: TGTGCCTGGAGTCTAACAGGGGTCAGCACCCAGCATTTT.

The rearrangement joins TRBV10-3 to TRBJ1-5; D is unresolved. CDR3 length equals 14 residues. From germline, CDR1 is ENHRY and CDR2 SYGVKD. Trimming left V 4 bases short and J 0 bases short, with 7 bases between. The CDR3 here is CAISGGVSNQPQHF. CDR3 coding DNA: TGTGCCATCAGTGGGGGAGTTAGCAATCAGCCCCAGCATTTT.

V is TRBV6-1 and J is TRBJ2-7, with D tentatively TRBD2 (5 bases). The CDR3 runs to 13 residues. V was cut by 2 bases and J by 3 bases, with 8 bases left in between. Germline V gene sequence: CDR1 MNHNS, CDR2 SASEGT. CDR3 loop: CASSEFGDYEQYF. The CDR3 coding sequence is TGTGCCAGCAGTGAATTCGGGGACTACGAGCAGTACTTC.

The rearrangement uses TRBV29-1 and TRBJ2-7; no clear D. This CDR3 spans 13 amino acids. Germline lookup yields CDR1 SQVTM and CDR2 ANQGSEA. The V end was cut by 4 bases, the J end by 0 bases, with 10 bases between. The CDR3 DNA sequence: TGCAGCGTTGGGCCCACCCTCTCCTACGAGCAGTACTTC. It is translated as CSVGPTLSYEQYF.

A remark on this clone: At one boundary the junction diverges from the germline segment, which might be a read error. This chain connects TRBV2 to TRBJ1-1; D perhaps matches TRBD1 (5 bases). This CDR3 has 12 amino acids. Germline CDR1 is SNHLY and CDR2 is FYNNEI. The CDR3 region has the DNA TGTGCCAGCAGACTAAAACAACTTCAGGGAGGATTT. This sequence encodes CASRLKQLQGGF.

The CDR3 here is CASSQVGGEAFF. Here the CDR3 DNA reads TGCGCCAGCAGCCAAGTTGGCGGGGAAGCTTTCTTT. The rearrangement uses TRBV4-1 and TRBJ1-1, with D unclear. The CDR3 runs to 12 residues. Germline V gene sequence: CDR1 MGHRA, CDR2 YSYEKL. V lost 1 base and J lost 8, with 8 bases in between.

V and J are TRBV10-3 and TRBJ1-2; D is unclear. This CDR3 has 13 amino acids. Germline V gene data show CDR1 as ENHRY and CDR2 as SYGVKD. V was pared by 3 bases and J by 4 bases, with 9 bases between. CDR3 in amino acids: CAISEGPIYGYTF. Written as DNA, the CDR3 is TGTGCCATCAGTGAAGGACCGATCTATGGCTACACCTTC.

The chain carries TRBV5-1 and TRBJ2-6, with no clear D. Germline V gene sequence: CDR1 SGHRS, CDR2 YFSETQ. The V gene lost 1 base and the J gene lost 8 bases, with 10 bases spanning the gap. The length of the CDR3 is 14 residues. The CDR3 here is CASSLSFSTNVLTF. Here the CDR3 DNA reads TGCGCCAGCAGCTTGTCCTTTTCGACCAACGTCCTGACTTTC.

The V call is TRBV4-3, the J call TRBJ1-2; D is perhaps TRBD1 (5 bases). V was clipped by 1 base and J by 6 bases, with 18 bases between them. The CDR3 consists of 16 residues. Germline CDR1 is LGHNA and CDR2 is YSLEER. The CDR3 DNA follows: TGCGCCAGCAGCCAAGTGATCGGGAGGGGAGGGGATGGCTACACCTTC. Protein product: CASSQVIGRGGDGYTF.

The V gene is TRBV10-3, the J gene TRBJ2-1; D unclear. The CDR3 covers 12 residues. Germline V gene data show CDR1 as ENHRY and CDR2 as SYGVKD. Trimming took 8 bases from V and 0 from J, leaving 5 bases between them. CDR3 amino acids: CAIHDSYNEQFF. As DNA, the CDR3 is TGTGCCATCCACGACTCCTACAATGAGCAGTTCTTC.

The gene calls are TRBV5-5 and TRBJ2-2; TRBD1 matches at 7 bases. With V trimmed by 9 bases and J by 2 bases, 7 bases remained unmatched. This CDR3 has 14 residues. Germline CDR1 SGHKS, CDR2 YYEKEE (reference sequence). The CDR3 DNA sequence: TGTGCCATCCGACAGGGCCAAAACACCGGGGAGCTGTTTTTT. This gives the protein CAIRQGQNTGELFF.

The chain combines TRBV25-1 with TRBJ1-6; TRBD1 matches at 8 bases. The CDR3 contains 16 residues. The V and J ends lost 2 bases and 3 bases, in that order; junction bases with no gene match: 3. Germline CDR1 reads MGHDK; CDR2 reads SYGVNS. CDR3 DNA sequence: TGTGCCAGCAGTGAAGGACAGGGCTTCTATAATTCACCCCTCCACTTT. Protein product: CASSEGQGFYNSPLHF. Variable domain in full (rest from reference TRBV25-1 and TRBJ1-6): EADIYQTPRYLVIGTGKKITLECSQTMGHDKMYWYQQDPGMELHLIHYSYGVNSTEKGDLSSESTVSRIRTEHFPLTLESARPSHTSQYLCASSEGQGFYNSPLHFGNGTRLTVT.

The rearrangement links TRBV9 to TRBJ1-6; D possibly corresponds to TRBD1 (5 bases). The CDR3 is made up of 14 amino acids. Germline loops: CDR1 SGDLS, CDR2 YYNGEE. V lost 6 bases, J lost 1 base, and 8 bases lay in between. Written as DNA, the CDR3 is TGTGCCAGCACCGGGGGGTCCTATAATTCACCCCTCCACTTT. Its protein product is CASTGGSYNSPLHF.

This clone has just one count. CDR3 in amino acids: CASSLALGAGYEQYF. The CDR3 nucleotides read TGTGCCAGCAGCTTAGCGCTTGGGGCAGGGTACGAGCAGTACTTC. The chain uses TRBV7-9 and TRBJ2-7; TRBD1 might be the D (5 bases). The CDR3 has 15 residues. V was shortened by 0 bases and J by 4 bases, with 13 bases between the two germline ends. The germline V gene encodes CDR1 SEHNR and CDR2 FQNEAQ (reference sequence).

The chain combines TRBV13 with TRBJ2-7, with 9 bases identical to TRBD1. The CDR3 contains 15 residues. Trimming cost V 6 bases and J 0 bases; bases outside gene matches: 6. The V gene's germline CDR1 is PRHDT and CDR2 FYEKMQ (reference sequence). The CDR3 DNA follows: TGTGCCAGCAGTCCCGGGACAGGGTACTCCTACGAGCAGTACTTC. It is translated as CASSPGTGYSYEQYF.